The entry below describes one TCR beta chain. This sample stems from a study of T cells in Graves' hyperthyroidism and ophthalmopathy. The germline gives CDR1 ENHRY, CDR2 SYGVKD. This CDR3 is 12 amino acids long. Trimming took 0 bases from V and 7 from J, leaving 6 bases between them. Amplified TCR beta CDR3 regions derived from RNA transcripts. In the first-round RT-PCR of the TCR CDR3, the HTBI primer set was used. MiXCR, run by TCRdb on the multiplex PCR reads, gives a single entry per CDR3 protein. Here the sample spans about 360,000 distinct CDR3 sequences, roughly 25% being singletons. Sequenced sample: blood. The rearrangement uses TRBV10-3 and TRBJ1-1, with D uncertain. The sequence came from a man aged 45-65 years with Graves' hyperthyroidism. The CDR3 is CAISESKGEAFF. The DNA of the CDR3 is TGTGCCATCAGTGAGTCAAAGGGTGAAGCTTTCTTT.